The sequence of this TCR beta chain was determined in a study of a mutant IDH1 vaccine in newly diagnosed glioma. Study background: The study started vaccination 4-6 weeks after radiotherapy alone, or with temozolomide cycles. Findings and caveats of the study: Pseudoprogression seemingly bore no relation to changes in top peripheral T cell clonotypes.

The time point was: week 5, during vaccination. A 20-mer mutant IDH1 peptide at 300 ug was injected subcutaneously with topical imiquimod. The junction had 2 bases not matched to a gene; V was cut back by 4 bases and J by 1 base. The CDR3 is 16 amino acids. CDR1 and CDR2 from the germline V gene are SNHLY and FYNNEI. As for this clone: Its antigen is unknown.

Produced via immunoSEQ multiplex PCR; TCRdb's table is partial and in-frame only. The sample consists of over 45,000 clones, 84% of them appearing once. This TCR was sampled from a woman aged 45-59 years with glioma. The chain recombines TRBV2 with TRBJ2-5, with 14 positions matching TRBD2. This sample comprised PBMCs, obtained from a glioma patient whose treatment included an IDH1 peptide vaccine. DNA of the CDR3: TGTGCCAGCAGTGCCGGGACTAGCGGGGGCCAAGAGACCCAGTACTTC. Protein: CASSAGTSGGQETQYF.